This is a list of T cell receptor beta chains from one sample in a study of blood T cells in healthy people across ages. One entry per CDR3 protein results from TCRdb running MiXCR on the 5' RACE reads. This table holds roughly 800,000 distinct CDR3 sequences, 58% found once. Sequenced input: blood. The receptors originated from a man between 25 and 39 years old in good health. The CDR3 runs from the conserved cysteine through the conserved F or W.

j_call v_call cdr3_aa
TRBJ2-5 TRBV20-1 CSARGTGTQETQYF
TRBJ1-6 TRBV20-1 CSASRGQGSSYNSPLHF
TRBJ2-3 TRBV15 CATSRQRGFTDTQYF
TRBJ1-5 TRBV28 CASSLSGSHRPQHF
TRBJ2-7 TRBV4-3 CASSQVLTSGYEQYF
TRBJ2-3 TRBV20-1 CSASPGTQGDTQYF
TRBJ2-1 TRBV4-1 CASSQASLSSYNEQFF
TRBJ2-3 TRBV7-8 CASSLGTASDTQYF
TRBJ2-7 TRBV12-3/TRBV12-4 CASSSTRGQSYVQYF
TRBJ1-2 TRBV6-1 CASSVNDRGGYTF
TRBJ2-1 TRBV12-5 CASGLVGGNEQFF
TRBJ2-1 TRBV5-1 CASRYHGNEQFF
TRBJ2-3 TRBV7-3 CASSQGQGIDTQYF
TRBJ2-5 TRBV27 CASSKGMETQYF
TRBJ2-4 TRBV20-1 CSARENGKNIQYF
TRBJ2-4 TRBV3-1 CATSWGPQNIQYF
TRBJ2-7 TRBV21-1 CASSGQGDYEQYF
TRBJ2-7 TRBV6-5 CASTPDTGYEQYF
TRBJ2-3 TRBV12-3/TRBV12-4 CASRTAGASVGHTQYF
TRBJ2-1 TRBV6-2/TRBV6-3 CASSYPLAGNYNEQFF